A single sample gave rise to the 16 T cell receptor beta chains below, sequenced in a study of regulatory T cells in long-lasting Graves disease. Sequencing libraries for TCR beta were prepared with iRepertoire HTBI primers and Arm-PCR of CDR3 regions. TCRdb reprocessed the multiplex PCR reads via MiXCR and lists one record per CDR3 protein. The sample holds over 450,000 distinct CDR3 sequences, around a fifth seen once. The time point was: persistent/refractory GD, antithyroid drugs over 5 years with positive TRAb. The TCR library was made from RNA that had been extracted from PBMCs in TRIzol. This sample comprised peripheral blood mononuclear cells (PBMCs), obtained when the disease was refractory, from a patient treated with antithyroid drugs. These receptor sequences come from a female donor with Graves disease.

This chain connects TRBV6-1 to TRBJ1-6; 8 nucleotides line up with TRBD1. The V gene end was trimmed by 3 bases and the J gene end by 7 bases; junction bases not matched to a gene: 5. The germline CDR1 and CDR2 sequences are MNHNS and SASEGT. This CDR3 spans 15 amino acids. DNA of the CDR3: TGTGCCAGCAGTGACTGGACAGGGAGAAATTCACCCCTCCACTTT. Amino acids: CASSDWTGRNSPLHF.

Worth noting for this clonotype: A much larger clone lies a single base off, so this may be a read error. The rearrangement uses TRBV27 and TRBJ2-2; D uncertain. From germline, CDR1 is MNHEY and CDR2 SMNVEV (reference sequence). The CDR3 runs 14 residues. Trimming cost V 5 bases and J 2 bases, with 9 bases left between them. The CDR3 reads CASSDWSNTGELFF. As DNA, the CDR3 is TGTGCCAGCAGTGATTGGTCAAACACCGGGGAGCTGTTTTTT.

A word on this clonotype: An end of the junction does not agree with germline; a read error may underlie this. The rearrangement uses TRBV5-1 and TRBJ1-1, with 7 bases identical to TRBD1. This CDR3 region has 14 residues. Germline-derived CDR1 and CDR2 are SGHRS and YFSETQ. CDR3 residues: CGSTSQGGDTEAFF. The CDR3 nucleotides are TGCGGCAGCACGAGTCAGGGGGGGGACACTGAAGCTTTCTTT.

This clonotype has ten or more counts. The gene calls are TRBV15 and TRBJ1-1, with 9 bases fitting TRBD1. The CDR3 contains 17 residues. Unmatched junction bases numbered 9, after V lost 1 base and J lost 3 bases. Germline lookup yields CDR1 LNHNV and CDR2 YYDKDF (reference sequence). As DNA, the CDR3 is TGTGCCACCAGCAGAGCAATCGGGACAGGGCCCGACACTGAAGCTTTCTTT. It translates to CATSRAIGTGPDTEAFF. The complete variable domain, with remaining parts taken from reference TRBV15 and TRBJ1-1, reads DAMVIQNPRYQVTQFGKPVTLSCSQTLNHNVMYWYQQKSSQAPKLLFHYYDKDFNNEADTPDNFQSRRPNTSFCFLDIRSPGLGDTAMYLCATSRAIGTGPDTEAFFGQGTRLTVV.

This clonotype was seen at least ten times. The V call is TRBV2, the J call TRBJ2-7; the D call may be TRBD1 or TRBD2 (5 bases each). The CDR3 covers 13 residues. Germline V gene sequence: CDR1 SNHLY, CDR2 FYNNEI. V lost 7 bases and J 5 bases, leaving 15 bases between the germline ends. This chain's CDR3 is CASTPSGTDEQYF. CDR3 nucleotides: TGTGCCAGCACTCCATCAGGGACGGACGAGCAGTACTTC.

The table lists this clonotype with a few counts. This sequence joins TRBV20-1 and TRBJ1-4; D remains unclear. V lost 4 bases to trimming and J lost 8 bases, with 17 bases between them. CDR1 DFQATT and CDR2 SNEGSKA come from the germline V gene (reference sequence). There are 14 residues in the CDR3. The CDR3 region is CSATPSAPSEKLFF. In DNA form, the CDR3 reads TGCAGTGCTACACCCTCGGCCCCTTCCGAAAAACTGTTTTTT.

The CDR3 DNA reads TGTGCCAGCAGTGAAAATCCTAGCGGGGAGAACATTCAGTACTTC. Protein product: CASSENPSGENIQYF. The chain has TRBV6-2 or TRBV6-3 and TRBJ2-4, with 9 bases matching TRBD2. The length of the CDR3 is 15 residues. Germline CDR1 is MNHEY and CDR2 is SVGEGT. The J segment lost 7 bases and the V segment lost 5 bases, leaving 9 bases of the junction unmatched.

J is TRBJ2-7 and V is TRBV7-9; TRBD2 is a possible D gene (5 bases). Germline V gene lookup returns CDR1 SEHNR and CDR2 FQNEAQ (reference sequence). The CDR3 has 11 residues. With 5 bases removed from V and 7 bases from J, the gap between germline ends came to 9 bases. CDR3 sequence: CASSTGIEQYF. CDR3 nucleotide sequence: TGTGCCAGCAGCACCGGGATTGAGCAGTACTTC.

This clonotype showed up many times. CDR3 in DNA: TGTGCCAGCAGCCCCCTGATTAACTCCTACGAGCAGTACTTC. This gives the protein CASSPLINSYEQYF. The chain combines TRBV12-3 or TRBV12-4 with TRBJ2-7; D unresolved. V was clipped by 6 bases and J by 0 bases, with 12 bases between them. This CDR3 has 14 amino acids.

This clonotype was seen repeatedly, ten times or more. The V and J genes are TRBV20-1 and TRBJ1-4; possible D gene TRBD1, 5 bases. Germline CDR1 is DFQATT and CDR2 is SNEGSKA (reference sequence). CDR3 length: 14 amino acids. V lost 7 bases to trimming and J lost 6 bases, with 18 bases between them. The CDR3 sequence: CSVIPGLYDEKLFF. DNA of the CDR3: TGCAGTGTCATTCCAGGGTTGTATGATGAAAAACTGTTTTTT.

The chain employs TRBV20-1 and TRBJ1-1; 7 nucleotides align to TRBD1. Per the germline V gene, CDR1 is DFQATT and CDR2 is SNEGSKA (reference sequence). V gave up 3 bases and J gave up 5 bases; unmatched junction bases: 6. CDR3 size: 13 residues. The CDR3 DNA follows: TGCAGTGCTAGGAAACAGACAGGGACTGAAGCTTTCTTT. Translated, it gives CSARKQTGTEAFF.

Only a few counts were recorded for this clonotype. The CDR3 reads CASSNGQGVTVAYEQYF. CDR3 bases: TGTGCCAGTAGTAATGGACAGGGGGTAACGGTAGCCTACGAGCAGTACTTC. The chain is built from TRBV19 and TRBJ2-7; TRBD1 matches 10 bases. The CDR3 is 17 residues long. After removal of 4 bases from V and 2 bases from J, the junction contained 11 bases not matched to a gene. Per germline, CDR1 LNHDA and CDR2 SQIVND (reference sequence). The complete variable domain, with remaining parts taken from reference TRBV19 and TRBJ2-7, reads DGGITQSPKYLFRKEGQNVTLSCEQNLNHDAMYWYRQDPGQGLRLIYYSQIVNDFQKGDIAEGYSVSREKKESFPLTVTSAQKNPTAFYLCASSNGQGVTVAYEQYFGPGTRLTVT.

In its sample, this clonotype was seen a few times. The genes are TRBV5-1 and TRBJ1-5; the D is unclear. V was clipped by 0 bases and J by 7 bases, with 14 bases between them. Germline CDR1 SGHRS, CDR2 YFSETQ. The CDR3 loop spans 15 amino acids. The CDR3 reads CASSLDGFWTQPQHF. As DNA, the CDR3 is TGCGCCAGCAGCTTGGACGGGTTCTGGACCCAGCCCCAGCATTTT.

The chain uses TRBV30 and TRBJ1-1, with D possibly being TRBD1 (6 bases). This CDR3 is built from 13 residues. Trimming stripped 6 bases from V and 5 bases from J, with 16 bases between. Germline CDR1 GTSNPN, CDR2 SVGIG (reference sequence). DNA of the CDR3: TGTGCCTGCCCAGGGGTTTTGGGGACTGAAGCTTTCTTT. Its protein is CACPGVLGTEAFF.

The CDR3 protein is CATRTGTQETQYF. The CDR3 region has the DNA TGTGCCACCCGGACAGGAACCCAAGAGACCCAGTACTTC. The chain carries TRBV25-1 and TRBJ2-5; 7 nucleotides match TRBD1. Per germline, CDR1 MGHDK and CDR2 SYGVNS. V dropped 10 bases and J dropped 1; count of bases not matched to a gene: 6. This CDR3 region has 13 residues. Full variable domain (rest looked up from reference TRBV25-1 and TRBJ2-5): EADIYQTPRYLVIGTGKKITLECSQTMGHDKMYWYQQDPGMELHLIHYSYGVNSTEKGDLSSESTVSRIRTEHFPLTLESARPSHTSQYLCATRTGTQETQYFGPGTRLLVL.

Concerning this clonotype: Mismatch with germline at one junction end may stem from a read error. The chain couples TRBV29-1 to TRBJ1-1, with unresolved D. The CDR3 length is 13 residues. CDR1 and CDR2 from the germline V gene are SQVTM and ANQGSEA. The CDR3: CSVDLGRNTEASF. DNA for the CDR3: TGCAGCGTTGACTTGGGTCGGAACACTGAAGCTTCCTTT.